This is a list of T cell receptor beta chains from one sample in a study of T cell repertoires in cytomegalovirus infection. TCRdb recomputed calls from the reads with MiXCR, one row per CDR3 protein. The sample contains approximately 200,000 distinct CDR3 sequences, 22% of which appear only once. Sequencing used CD8+ T cells from PBMCs. These receptors all come from a human donor in good health (CMV status not recorded). Some clones in this sample may be carry-over from other donors' samples. Each CDR3 is given with its conserved first and last residue. Each record gives: D gene, J gene, V gene, CDR3 length, clone size, CDR3 protein, CDR3 DNA. A D gene is named only where the DNA matches it firmly. Size is stated for part of the rows, as once, few or many counts, or as a class when the clone is expanded.

>.|TRBJ2-7|TRBV5-6|13|.
CASQFRVSYEQYF
TGTGCCAGCCAATTCCGGGTGTCCTACGAGCAGTACTTC
>.|TRBJ2-1|TRBV24-1|13|.
CATSDFGVNEQFF
TGTGCCACCAGTGATTTCGGCGTCAATGAGCAGTTCTTC
>.|TRBJ1-5|TRBV2|15|few
CASSEAGTTVQPQHF
TGTGCCAGCAGTGAGGCCGGGACGACGGTCCAACCCCAGCATTTT
>TRBD1|TRBJ1-5|TRBV7-2|17|few
CASSLGFGQGDNQPQHF
TGTGCCAGCAGCCTGGGGTTTGGACAGGGGGACAATCAGCCCCAGCATTTT
>.|TRBJ2-1|TRBV7-8|14|many
CASSVGTADNEQFF
TGTGCCAGCAGCGTAGGGACGGCAGACAATGAGCAGTTCTTC
>.|TRBJ1-1|TRBV7-9|13|many
CASSGRYGTEAFF
TGTGCCAGCAGCGGGAGGTATGGCACTGAAGCTTTCTTT
>.|TRBJ1-1|TRBV5-1|14|few
CASSLSSGNTEAFF
TGCGCCAGCAGCCTCTCCTCGGGGAACACTGAAGCTTTCTTT
>TRBD2|TRBJ2-3|TRBV29-1|13|.
CSVDLAGGDTQYF
TGCAGCGTTGACCTAGCGGGGGGAGATACGCAGTATTTT
>TRBD2|TRBJ2-7|TRBV20-1|15|few
CSALVPTSPFYEQYF
TGCAGTGCTTTAGTCCCGACTAGCCCCTTCTACGAGCAGTACTTC
>.|TRBJ2-1|TRBV2|17|few
CASSEGVAWVYYNEQFF
TGTGCCAGCAGCGAAGGCGTTGCTTGGGTATACTACAATGAGCAGTTCTTC
>.|TRBJ1-2|TRBV15|12|.
CATRLSNYGYTF
TGTGCCACCAGGCTCTCTAACTATGGCTACACCTTC
>.|TRBJ2-1|TRBV5-4|12|.
CASSPMWGEQFF
TGTGCCAGCAGCCCCATGTGGGGTGAGCAGTTCTTC
>.|TRBJ2-1|TRBV25-1|14|few
CASSRGYGYNEQFF
TGTGCCAGCAGTAGGGGTTACGGATACAATGAGCAGTTCTTC
>.|TRBJ2-4|TRBV7-2|10|many
CASGGGIQYF
TGTGCCAGCGGGGGAGGCATTCAGTACTTC
>.|TRBJ1-1|TRBV4-1|15|many
CASSQGEGLNTEAFF
TGCGCCAGCAGCCAAGGCGAGGGGCTGAACACTGAAGCTTTCTTT
>.|TRBJ2-1|TRBV29-1|13|.
CSVVSRDPNEQFF
TGCAGCGTTGTCTCTCGGGACCCCAATGAGCAGTTCTTC
>TRBD2|TRBJ2-2|TRBV2|16|few
CASSELAGGPAGELFF
TGTGCCAGCAGTGAATTAGCGGGGGGGCCGGCCGGGGAGCTGTTTTTT
>.|TRBJ1-1|TRBV20-1|14|.
CSARDPGVNTEAFF
TGCAGTGCTAGAGATCCCGGTGTGAACACTGAAGCTTTCTTT
>.|TRBJ1-6|TRBV25-1|13|.
CASRRGTDSPLHF
TGTGCCAGCCGTCGGGGCACTGATTCACCCCTCCACTTT
>.|TRBJ1-3|TRBV7-9|17|many
CASRIPAGGALGNTIYF
TGTGCCAGCAGGATACCGGCGGGGGGGGCACTCGGAAACACCATATATTTT
>TRBD1|TRBJ2-2|TRBV12-3/TRBV12-4|17|.
CASSALGGQGYTGELFF
TGTGCCAGCAGTGCCCTCGGGGGACAGGGATACACCGGGGAGCTGTTTTTT
>.|TRBJ2-1|TRBV2|12|many
CASSDGFNEQFF
TGTGCCAGCAGTGACGGATTCAATGAGCAGTTCTTC
>.|TRBJ2-1|TRBV19|13|few
CASSISGGNEQFF
TGTGCCAGTAGTATATCAGGCGGAAATGAGCAGTTCTTC
>.|TRBJ2-7|TRBV4-2|18|few
CASSQDLMMTPGTDEQYF
TGTGCCAGCAGCCAAGACCTCATGATGACCCCAGGGACCGACGAGCAGTACTTC
>.|TRBJ1-3|TRBV20-1|14|.
CSAREAPSGNTIYF
TGCAGTGCTAGAGAGGCCCCCTCTGGAAACACCATATATTTT
>TRBD1|TRBJ2-3|TRBV15|16|.
CATSARTGKRDATQYF
TGTGCCACCAGCGCTCGGACAGGGAAACGGGATGCTACGCAGTATTTT
>TRBD2|TRBJ2-2|TRBV29-1|16|few
CSVAGGEAPNTGELFF
TGCAGCGTCGCGGGGGGTGAGGCCCCAAACACCGGGGAGCTGTTTTTT
>TRBD1|TRBJ2-1|TRBV7-6|15|.
CASSFQTGLGNEQFF
TGTGCCAGCAGCTTTCAGACAGGGTTGGGGAATGAGCAGTTCTTC
>TRBD1|TRBJ2-7|TRBV6-5|13|few
CASSYRQGLEQYF
TGTGCCAGCAGTTACAGACAGGGCCTCGAGCAGTACTTC
>TRBD1|TRBJ2-1|TRBV7-8|17|many
CASSLAGQGASYNEQFF
TGTGCCAGCAGCTTAGCAGGACAGGGGGCTTCCTACAATGAGCAGTTCTTC
>.|TRBJ2-3|TRBV27|14|many
CASSDASYPNTQYF
TGTGCCAGCAGTGACGCGAGTTACCCTAATACGCAGTATTTT
>.|TRBJ1-1|TRBV19|12|few
CASRVGGTEAFF
TGTGCCAGCAGAGTGGGCGGGACTGAAGCTTTCTTT
>TRBD2|TRBJ2-7|TRBV14|16|.
CASSQLPGLTADEQYF
TGTGCCAGCAGCCAATTACCGGGACTAACTGCCGACGAGCAGTACTTC
>TRBD1|TRBJ1-1|TRBV12-3/TRBV12-4|16|.
CASSLRTGGPNTEAFF
TGTGCCAGCAGTTTAAGGACAGGGGGCCCGAACACTGAAGCTTTCTTT
>.|TRBJ2-2|TRBV12-3/TRBV12-4|12|many
CASSPGDGELFF
TGTGCCAGCAGTCCGGGGGACGGGGAGCTGTTTTTT
>TRBD2|TRBJ2-7|TRBV4-2|18|few
CASSQAFSGGSGSYEQYF
TGTGCCAGCAGCCAAGCTTTCTCTGGAGGTAGCGGGAGCTACGAGCAGTACTTC
>.|TRBJ2-7|TRBV20-1|12|.
CSARAGSYEQYF
TGCAGTGCTCGGGCAGGCTCCTACGAGCAGTACTTC
>.|TRBJ1-2|TRBV4-2|14|.
CASSQGQKLYGYTF
TGTGCCAGCAGCCAAGGACAGAAACTCTATGGCTACACCTTC
>.|TRBJ1-1|TRBV19|15|few
CASSIGSRGNTEAFF
TGTGCCAGTAGTATCGGGAGCAGGGGGAACACTGAAGCTTTCTTT
>.|TRBJ2-7|TRBV7-6|14|many
CASSPGTGNYEQYF
TGTGCCAGCAGCCCCGGGACGGGGAACTACGAGCAGTACTTC
>TRBD1|TRBJ1-4|TRBV20-1|16|.
CSARDLQGTTNEKLFF
TGCAGTGCTAGAGATTTACAGGGGACAACTAATGAAAAACTGTTTTTT
>.|TRBJ2-3|TRBV6-4|17|.
CASPHAPGESSTDTQYF
TGTGCCAGCCCACACGCTCCAGGGGAATCTAGCACAGATACGCAGTATTTT
>TRBD2|TRBJ2-1|TRBV29-1|15|.
CSVETPSGGPDEQFF
TGCAGCGTTGAAACGCCTAGCGGGGGGCCTGATGAGCAGTTCTTC
>.|TRBJ2-5|TRBV27|13|.
CASSLLEDETQYF
TGTGCCAGCAGTTTATTGGAGGACGAGACCCAGTACTTC
>.|TRBJ1-6|TRBV25-1|14|.
CASRLTGSNSPLHF
TGTGCCAGCAGATTGACAGGTTCAAATTCACCCCTCCACTTT
>TRBD2|TRBJ2-1|TRBV4-1|16|few
CASSQGRGGYYNEQFF
TGCGCCAGCAGCCAAGGGCGGGGGGGGTACTACAATGAGCAGTTCTTC
>.|TRBJ1-2|TRBV6-6|17|few
CASSYRGSGVANYGYTF
TGTGCCAGCAGTTACCGTGGGTCGGGGGTCGCTAACTATGGCTACACCTTC
>.|TRBJ2-3|TRBV29-1|13|few
CSVYPGGQDTQYF
TGCAGCGTTTACCCGGGCGGCCAAGATACGCAGTATTTT
>.|TRBJ1-2|TRBV13|14|.
CASSSRGGQGGYTF
TGTGCCAGCAGCTCTCGAGGGGGGCAGGGTGGCTACACCTTC
>.|TRBJ2-3|TRBV4-2|13|.
CASSQRILDTQYF
TGTGCCAGCAGCCAACGGATCCTAGATACGCAGTATTTT